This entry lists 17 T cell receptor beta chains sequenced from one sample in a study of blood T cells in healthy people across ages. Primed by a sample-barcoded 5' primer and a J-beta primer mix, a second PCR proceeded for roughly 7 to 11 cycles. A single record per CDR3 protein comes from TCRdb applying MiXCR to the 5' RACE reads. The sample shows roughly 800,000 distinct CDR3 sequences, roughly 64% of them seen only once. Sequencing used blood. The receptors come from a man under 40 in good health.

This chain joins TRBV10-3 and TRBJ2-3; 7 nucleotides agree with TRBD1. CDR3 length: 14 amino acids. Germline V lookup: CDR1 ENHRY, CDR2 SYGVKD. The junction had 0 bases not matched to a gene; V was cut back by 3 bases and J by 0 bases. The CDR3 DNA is TGTGCCATCAGTGAACAGGGGAGCACAGATACGCAGTATTTT. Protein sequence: CAISEQGSTDTQYF.

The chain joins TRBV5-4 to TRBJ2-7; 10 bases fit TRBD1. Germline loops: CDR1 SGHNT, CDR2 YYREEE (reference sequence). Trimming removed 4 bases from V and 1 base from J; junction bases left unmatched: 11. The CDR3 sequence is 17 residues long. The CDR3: CASSPPGTGVGSYEQYF. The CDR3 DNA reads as TGTGCCAGCAGCCCCCCTGGGACAGGGGTCGGTTCCTACGAGCAGTACTTC.

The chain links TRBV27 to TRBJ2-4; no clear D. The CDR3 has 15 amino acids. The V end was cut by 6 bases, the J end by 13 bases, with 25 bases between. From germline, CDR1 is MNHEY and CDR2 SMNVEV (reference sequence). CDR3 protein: CASRASLGSMREQYF. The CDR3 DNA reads TGTGCCAGCAGGGCCTCCCTGGGTAGTATGCGAGAGCAGTACTTC.

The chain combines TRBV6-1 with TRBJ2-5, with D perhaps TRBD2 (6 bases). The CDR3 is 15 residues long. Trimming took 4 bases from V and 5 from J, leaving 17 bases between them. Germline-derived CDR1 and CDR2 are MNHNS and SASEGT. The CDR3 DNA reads TGTGCCAGCAGTGGGCTCCAGACTCGGGGGGAGACCCAGTACTTC. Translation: CASSGLQTRGETQYF.

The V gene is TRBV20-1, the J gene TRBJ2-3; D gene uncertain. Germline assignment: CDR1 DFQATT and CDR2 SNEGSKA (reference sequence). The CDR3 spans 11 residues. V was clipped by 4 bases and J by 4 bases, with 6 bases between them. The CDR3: CSANVADTQYF. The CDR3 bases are TGCAGTGCTAATGTCGCAGATACGCAGTATTTT.

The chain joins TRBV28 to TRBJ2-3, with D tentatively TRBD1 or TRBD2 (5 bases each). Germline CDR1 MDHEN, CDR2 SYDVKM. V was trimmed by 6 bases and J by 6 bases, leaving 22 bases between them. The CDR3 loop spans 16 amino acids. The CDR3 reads CASSPNRVGPGDTQYF. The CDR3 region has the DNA TGTGCCAGCAGCCCCAACCGGGTGGGACCCGGGGATACGCAGTATTTT. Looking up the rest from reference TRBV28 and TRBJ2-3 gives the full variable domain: DVKVTQSSRYLVKRTGEKVFLECVQDMDHENMFWYRQDPGLGLRLIYFSYDVKMKEKGDIPEGYSVSREKKERFSLILESASTNQTSMYLCASSPNRVGPGDTQYFGPGTRLTVL.

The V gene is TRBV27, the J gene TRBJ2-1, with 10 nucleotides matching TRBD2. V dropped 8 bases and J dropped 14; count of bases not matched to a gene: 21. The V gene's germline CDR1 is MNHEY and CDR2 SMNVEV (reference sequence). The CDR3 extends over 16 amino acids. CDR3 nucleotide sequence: TGTGCCAGCTTCTCCCGAGGGCTAGCGGGAGACTACAAGGAGTTCTTC. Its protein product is CASFSRGLAGDYKEFF.

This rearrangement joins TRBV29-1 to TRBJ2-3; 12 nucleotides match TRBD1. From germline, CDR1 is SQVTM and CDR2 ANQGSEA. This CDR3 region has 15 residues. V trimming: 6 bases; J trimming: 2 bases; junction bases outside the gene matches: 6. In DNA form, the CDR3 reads TGCAGCGTGATACCGGGACAGGGGGCCACAGATACGCAGTATTTT. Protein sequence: CSVIPGQGATDTQYF.

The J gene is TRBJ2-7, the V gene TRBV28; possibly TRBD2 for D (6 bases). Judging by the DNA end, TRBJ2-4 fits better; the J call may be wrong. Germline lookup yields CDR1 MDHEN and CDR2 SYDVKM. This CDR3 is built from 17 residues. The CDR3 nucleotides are TGTGCCAGCAGTTTATCGGTTCAGGCCGGGGGAGTAAACATTCAGTACTTC. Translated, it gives CASSLSVQAGGVNIQYF.

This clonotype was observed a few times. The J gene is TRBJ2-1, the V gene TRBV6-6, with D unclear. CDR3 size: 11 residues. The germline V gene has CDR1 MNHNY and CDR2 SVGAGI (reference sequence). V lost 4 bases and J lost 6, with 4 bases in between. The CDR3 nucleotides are TGTGCCAGCAGTTCGGCCAATGAGCAGTTCTTC. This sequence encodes CASSSANEQFF.

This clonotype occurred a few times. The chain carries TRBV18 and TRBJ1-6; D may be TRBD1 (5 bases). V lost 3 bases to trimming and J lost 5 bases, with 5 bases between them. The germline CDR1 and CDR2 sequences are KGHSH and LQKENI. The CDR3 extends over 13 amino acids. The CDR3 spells CASSPGDNSPLHF. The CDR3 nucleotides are TGTGCCAGCTCACCGGGGGATAATTCACCCCTCCACTTT.

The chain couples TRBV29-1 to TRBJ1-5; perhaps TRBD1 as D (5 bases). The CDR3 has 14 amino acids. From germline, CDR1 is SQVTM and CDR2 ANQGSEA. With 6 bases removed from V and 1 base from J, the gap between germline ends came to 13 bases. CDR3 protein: CSVGEGLSNQPQHF. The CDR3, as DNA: TGCAGCGTGGGAGAGGGGCTCAGCAATCAGCCCCAGCATTTT.

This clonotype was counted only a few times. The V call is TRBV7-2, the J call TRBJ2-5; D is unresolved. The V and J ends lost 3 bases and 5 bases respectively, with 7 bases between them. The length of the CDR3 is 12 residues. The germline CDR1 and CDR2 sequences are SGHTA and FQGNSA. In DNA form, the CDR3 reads TGTGCCAGCAGCTTGGTATGGGAGACCCAGTACTTC. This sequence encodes CASSLVWETQYF.

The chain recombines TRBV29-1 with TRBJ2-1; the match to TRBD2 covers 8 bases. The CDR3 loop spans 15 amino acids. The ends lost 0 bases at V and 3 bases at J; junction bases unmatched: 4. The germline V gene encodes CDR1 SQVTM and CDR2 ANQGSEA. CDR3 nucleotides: TGCAGCGTTGAAGATCGCAGCGGGGGCTACAATGAGCAGTTCTTC. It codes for CSVEDRSGGYNEQFF.

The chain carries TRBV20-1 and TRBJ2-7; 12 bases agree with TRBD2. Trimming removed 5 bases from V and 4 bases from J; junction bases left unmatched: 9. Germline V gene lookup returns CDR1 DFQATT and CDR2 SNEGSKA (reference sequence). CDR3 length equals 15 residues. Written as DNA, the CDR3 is TGCAGTGCTCGAATGACTAGCGGGAGTACGTACGAGCAGTACTTC. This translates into CSARMTSGSTYEQYF.

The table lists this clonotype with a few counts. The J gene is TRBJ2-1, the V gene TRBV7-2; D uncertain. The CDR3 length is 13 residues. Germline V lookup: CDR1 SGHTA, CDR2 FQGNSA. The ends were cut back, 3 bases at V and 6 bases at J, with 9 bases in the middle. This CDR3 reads CASSFPRPNEQFF. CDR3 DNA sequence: TGTGCCAGCAGCTTCCCACGGCCCAATGAGCAGTTCTTC.

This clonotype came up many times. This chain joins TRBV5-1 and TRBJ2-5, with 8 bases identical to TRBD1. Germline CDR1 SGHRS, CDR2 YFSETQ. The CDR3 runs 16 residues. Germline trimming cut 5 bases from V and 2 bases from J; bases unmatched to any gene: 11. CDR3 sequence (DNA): TGCGCCAGCAGTTACCAGGGGGCGCTGGGGCAAGAGACCCAGTACTTC. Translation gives CASSYQGALGQETQYF.